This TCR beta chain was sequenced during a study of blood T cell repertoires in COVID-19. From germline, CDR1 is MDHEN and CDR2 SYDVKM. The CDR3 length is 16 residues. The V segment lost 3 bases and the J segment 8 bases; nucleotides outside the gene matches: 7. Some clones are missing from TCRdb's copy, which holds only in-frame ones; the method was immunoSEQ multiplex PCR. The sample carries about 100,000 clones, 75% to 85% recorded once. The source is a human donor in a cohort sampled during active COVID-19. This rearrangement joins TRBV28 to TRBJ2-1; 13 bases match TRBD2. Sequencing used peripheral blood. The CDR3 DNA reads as TGTGCCAGCAGTTTGCCACTAGCGGGAGGGTCGGATGAGCAGTTCTTC. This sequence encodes CASSLPLAGGSDEQFF.